Given below is one T cell receptor beta chain in context. CDR3 size: 16 residues. The germline CDR1 and CDR2 sequences are MNHEY and SVGEGT. The data were taken from a study of monozygotic twins with inflammatory bowel disease. One entry per CDR3 protein, without DNA, is what TCRdb gives after re-calling the 5' RACE reads. The sample table includes some 330,000 distinct CDR3 sequences. The draw for each donor consisted of a single 2.5 ml blood sample. Sequenced input: blood. The sequence was collected from a human donor with ulcerative colitis or Crohn's disease, or a healthy co-twin of an affected twin (not recorded which). The chain employs TRBV6-2 or TRBV6-3 and TRBJ1-4. The CDR3 here is CASSLRNTWTNEKLFF.